A single TCR beta chain is shown here with its context. Its antigen is unidentified. This entry belongs to a study of T cell repertoires in cytomegalovirus infection. About the research overall: Public signatures in TCR beta pointed to CMV infection and matching HLA type. General study findings and limits: In two of eight donors, the top clonotype was HLA-C-restricted CMV-specific.

TCRdb called the reads again in MiXCR, with one record for every CDR3 protein. The data hold about 310,000 distinct CDR3 sequences, with about 25% observed a single time. Germline CDR1 reads MNHNS; CDR2 reads SASEGT. This CDR3 contains 14 residues. The ends were cut back, 7 bases at V and 3 bases at J, with 12 bases in the middle. The clonotype originates from a human donor in good health (CMV status not recorded). Some clones in this sample may be carry-over from other donors' samples. The chain carries TRBV6-1 and TRBJ2-2; possibly TRBD1 for D (5 bases). Here the sequenced sample was cultured PBMCs, taken from culture after CMV antigen stimulation. The DNA of the CDR3 is TGTGCCAGCAAGCAGGCAGGGTACACCGGGGAGCTGTTTTTT. Amino acids: CASKQAGYTGELFF.